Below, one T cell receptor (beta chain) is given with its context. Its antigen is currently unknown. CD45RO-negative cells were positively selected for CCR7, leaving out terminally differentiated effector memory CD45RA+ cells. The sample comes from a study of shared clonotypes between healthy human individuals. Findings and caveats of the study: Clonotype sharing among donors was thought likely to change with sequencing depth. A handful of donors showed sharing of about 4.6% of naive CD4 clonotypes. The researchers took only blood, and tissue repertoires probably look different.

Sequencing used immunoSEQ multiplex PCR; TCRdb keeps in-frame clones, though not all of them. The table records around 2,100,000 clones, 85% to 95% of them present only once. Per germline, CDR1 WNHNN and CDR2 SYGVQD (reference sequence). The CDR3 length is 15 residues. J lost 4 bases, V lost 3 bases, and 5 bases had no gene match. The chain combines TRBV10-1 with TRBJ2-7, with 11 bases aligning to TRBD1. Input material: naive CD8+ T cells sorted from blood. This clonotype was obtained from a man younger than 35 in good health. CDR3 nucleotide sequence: TGCGCCAGCAGTGACCGGACAGGGGGCGATTACGAGCAGTACTTC. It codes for CASSDRTGGDYEQYF.